Following are 15 T cell receptor beta chains from one sample sequenced in a study of T cell changes during pregnancy in multiple sclerosis. Produced via immunoSEQ multiplex PCR; TCRdb's table is partial and in-frame only. This sample yields about 44,000 clones, of which around 89% are seen a single time; 1.2% belongs to the top ten. The sample in question was CD4+ T cells from peripheral blood mononuclear cells, obtained after pregnancy. These receptors were obtained from a female donor with multiple sclerosis, enrolled in a pregnancy study.

V gene TRBV7-8 combines with J gene TRBJ1-5; D ambiguous. This CDR3 is built from 16 residues. The germline V and J ends were trimmed by 0 bases and 1 base, with 10 bases remaining between them. From germline, CDR1 is SGHVS and CDR2 FQNEAQ. DNA of the CDR3: TGTGCCAGCAGCTTAGCAATTGGTAGCAGCAATCAGCCCCAGCATTTT. Residues: CASSLAIGSSNQPQHF.

This clone was counted between two and nine times. The V call is TRBV5-1, the J call TRBJ2-6; D remains ambiguous. V shed 2 bases and J shed 4 bases, with 7 bases lying between them. Germline CDR1 SGHRS, CDR2 YFSETQ. This CDR3 has 14 amino acids. CDR3: CASSFRVGANVLTF. The CDR3 DNA reads as TGCGCCAGCAGCTTCCGGGTGGGGGCCAACGTCCTGACTTTC.

J is TRBJ2-7 and V is TRBV5-1; D unclear. Germline V gene lookup returns CDR1 SGHRS and CDR2 YFSETQ. V dropped 6 bases and J dropped 3 bases, with 16 bases sitting between them. This CDR3 comprises 14 residues. CDR3 loop: CASKPDSSVYEQYF. The CDR3 nucleotides read TGCGCCAGCAAGCCAGACTCCTCGGTCTACGAGCAGTACTTC. The entire variable domain, with the rest obtained from reference TRBV5-1 and TRBJ2-7, is as follows: KAGVTQTPRYLIKTRGQQVTLSCSPISGHRSVSWYQQTPGQGLQFLFEYFSETQRNKGNFPGRFSGRQFSNSRSEMNVSTLELGDSALYLCASKPDSSVYEQYFGPGTRLTVT.

Concerning this clone: Other DNA sequences of this sample code for an identical CDR3. CDR3 nucleotides: TGTGCCAGTCGCGAGCAGGGAAACACTGAAGCTTTCTTT. Amino acids: CASREQGNTEAFF. The chain joins TRBV6-1 to TRBJ1-1; D possibly corresponds to TRBD1 (5 bases). This CDR3 has 13 amino acids. Per the germline V gene, CDR1 is MNHNS and CDR2 is SASEGT. Trimming left V 9 bases short and J 2 bases short, with 13 bases between.

The chain couples TRBV29-1 to TRBJ2-1, with 16 positions matching TRBD2. V shed 1 base, J shed 9 bases, and the junction held 3 bases outside the gene matches. Germline V lookup: CDR1 SQVTM, CDR2 ANQGSEA. The CDR3 contains 15 residues. In DNA form, the CDR3 reads TGCAGCGTTGAAGGGGGGACTAGCGGGAGGGGTGAGCAGTTCTTC. It encodes CSVEGGTSGRGEQFF.

The chain employs TRBV7-9 and TRBJ2-1; D perhaps matches TRBD1 (5 bases). The CDR3 has 15 residues. The V and J ends lost 0 bases and 5 bases respectively, with 11 bases between them. Germline lookup yields CDR1 SEHNR and CDR2 FQNEAQ (reference sequence). The CDR3 nucleotides read TGTGCCAGCAGCTTAGCGGGGCAGGAGAACAATGAGCAGTTCTTC. It codes for CASSLAGQENNEQFF.

The CDR3 DNA reads TGTGCCAGCAGCATAGGACTAGCGGGCCACTACGAGCAGTACTTC. Protein product: CASSIGLAGHYEQYF. V and J are TRBV7-2 and TRBJ2-7; 11 bases line up with TRBD2. This CDR3 is built from 15 residues. Unmatched junction bases numbered 6, after V lost 5 bases and J lost 3 bases. Germline V gene lookup returns CDR1 SGHTA and CDR2 FQGNSA.

The V and J genes are TRBV6-5 and TRBJ1-2, with 8 bases fitting TRBD1. The CDR3 consists of 15 residues. Trimming removed 5 bases from V and 1 base from J; junction bases left unmatched: 6. CDR1 is MNHEY and CDR2 is SVGAGI in the germline V gene. CDR3 protein: CASSPETGVNYGYTF. CDR3 nucleotide sequence: TGTGCCAGCAGTCCGGAGACAGGGGTTAACTATGGCTACACCTTC.

This clone appeared once. CDR3 amino acids: CASSLAQKMETQYF. The CDR3 DNA reads TGTGCCAGCAGCTTAGCACAGAAGATGGAGACCCAGTACTTC. The rearrangement links TRBV7-9 to TRBJ2-5; the D is unclear. This CDR3 is 14 amino acids long. V gave up 0 bases and J gave up 5 bases, with 10 bases separating them. Germline V gives CDR1 SEHNR, CDR2 FQNEAQ (reference sequence).

The chain uses TRBV30 and TRBJ1-3, with D possibly TRBD1 on 6 matching bases. Germline values: CDR1 GTSNPN, CDR2 SVGIG (reference sequence). The germline V and J ends were trimmed by 5 bases and 4 bases, with 24 bases remaining between them. The CDR3 runs to 17 residues. The CDR3 is CAWGREYPTGIGNTIYF. CDR3 coding DNA: TGTGCCTGGGGAAGAGAGTATCCAACAGGGATCGGAAACACCATATATTTT.

The rearrangement joins TRBV19 to TRBJ2-2; 8 bases are a match to TRBD1. CDR3 length: 16 amino acids. Germline V CDR1 and CDR2: LNHDA, SQIVND (reference sequence). J lost 2 bases, V lost 6 bases, and 8 bases had no gene match. CDR3 protein: CASSRLGQGNTGELFF. CDR3 coding DNA: TGTGCCAGTAGCCGTCTCGGACAGGGAAACACCGGGGAGCTGTTTTTT.

This chain joins TRBV28 and TRBJ1-4; possibly TRBD1 for D (5 bases). The V end was cut by 6 bases, the J end by 3 bases, with 14 bases between. The CDR3 totals 15 residues. The germline V gene encodes CDR1 MDHEN and CDR2 SYDVKM. The CDR3 loop is CASRLQGGANEKLFF. The CDR3, as DNA: TGTGCCAGCAGACTCCAGGGAGGAGCTAATGAAAAACTGTTTTTT.

The V and J genes are TRBV19 and TRBJ2-1; D not resolved. V was cut by 7 bases and J by 0 bases, with 7 bases left in between. The length of the CDR3 is 13 residues. Germline CDR1 is LNHDA and CDR2 is SQIVND (reference sequence). CDR3 coding DNA: TGTGCCAGTAAGTTGAGCTCCTACAATGAGCAGTTCTTC. Encoded protein: CASKLSSYNEQFF.

CDR3 DNA: TGCGCCAGCAGCGTAAGCGGCCAAGAGACCCAGTACTTC. It is translated as CASSVSGQETQYF. V and J are TRBV5-1 and TRBJ2-5; possibly TRBD2 for D (5 bases). This CDR3 is 13 amino acids long. Trimming pared 4 bases from V and 1 base from J, leaving 8 bases between. The germline CDR1 and CDR2 sequences are SGHRS and YFSETQ.

J is TRBJ1-1 and V is TRBV6-6; no clear D. V lost 6 bases to trimming and J lost 0 bases, with 14 bases between them. CDR3 length: 15 residues. Looked up from germline, CDR1 is MNHNY and CDR2 is SVGAGI (reference sequence). The CDR3 loop is CASRSRGNMNTEAFF. The CDR3 DNA sequence: TGTGCCAGCAGGTCTCGGGGTAACATGAACACTGAAGCTTTCTTT.